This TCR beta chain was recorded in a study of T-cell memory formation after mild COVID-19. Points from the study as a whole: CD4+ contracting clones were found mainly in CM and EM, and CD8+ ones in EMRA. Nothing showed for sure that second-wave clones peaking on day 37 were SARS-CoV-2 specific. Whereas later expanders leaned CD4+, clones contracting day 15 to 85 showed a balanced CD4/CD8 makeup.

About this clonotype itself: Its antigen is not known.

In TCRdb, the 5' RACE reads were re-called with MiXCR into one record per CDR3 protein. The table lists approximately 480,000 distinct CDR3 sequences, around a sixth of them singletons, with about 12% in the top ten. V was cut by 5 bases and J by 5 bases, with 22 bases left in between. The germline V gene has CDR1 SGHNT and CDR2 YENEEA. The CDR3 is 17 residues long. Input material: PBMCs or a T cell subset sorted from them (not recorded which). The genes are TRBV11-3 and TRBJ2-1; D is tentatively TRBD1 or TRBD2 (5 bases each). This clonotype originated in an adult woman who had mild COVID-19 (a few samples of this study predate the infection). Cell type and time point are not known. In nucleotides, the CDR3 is TGTGCCAGCAGCCCCCGAGGGGTACGGTTGCGCCACAATGAGCAGTTCTTC. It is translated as CASSPRGVRLRHNEQFF.